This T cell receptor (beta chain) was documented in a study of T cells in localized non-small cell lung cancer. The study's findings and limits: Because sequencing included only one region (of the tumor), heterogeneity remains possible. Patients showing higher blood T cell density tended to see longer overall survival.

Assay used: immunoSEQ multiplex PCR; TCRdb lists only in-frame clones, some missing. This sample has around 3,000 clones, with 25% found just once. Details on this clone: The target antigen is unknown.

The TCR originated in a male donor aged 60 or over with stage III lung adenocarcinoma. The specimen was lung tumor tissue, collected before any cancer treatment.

The CDR3, as DNA: TGTGCCAGCAGTTTATATCTGAACACTGAAGCTTTCTTT. This translates into CASSLYLNTEAFF. The chain couples TRBV6-8 to TRBJ1-1; D ambiguous. The V gene lost 4 bases and the J gene lost 0 bases, with 6 bases spanning the gap. Germline V gene lookup returns CDR1 MNHGY and CDR2 SAAAGT. The CDR3 is 13 amino acids.